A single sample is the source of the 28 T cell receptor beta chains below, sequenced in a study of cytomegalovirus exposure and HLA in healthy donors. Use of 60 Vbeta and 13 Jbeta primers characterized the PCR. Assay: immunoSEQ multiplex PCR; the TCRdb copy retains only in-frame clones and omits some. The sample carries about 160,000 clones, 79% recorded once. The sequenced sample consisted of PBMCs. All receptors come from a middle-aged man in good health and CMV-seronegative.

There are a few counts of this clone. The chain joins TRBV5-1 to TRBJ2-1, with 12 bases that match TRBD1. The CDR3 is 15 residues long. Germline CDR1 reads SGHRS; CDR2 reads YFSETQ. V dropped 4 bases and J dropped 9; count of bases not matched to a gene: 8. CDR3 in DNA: TGCGCCAGCAGCCCGGGACAGGGGGCGCACGGTGAGCAGTTCTTC. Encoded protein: CASSPGQGAHGEQFF.

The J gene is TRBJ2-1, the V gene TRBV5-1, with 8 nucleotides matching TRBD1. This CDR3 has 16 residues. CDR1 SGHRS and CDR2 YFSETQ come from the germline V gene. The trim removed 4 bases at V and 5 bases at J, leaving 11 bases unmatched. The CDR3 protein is CASSLRTGSLHNEQFF. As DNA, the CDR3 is TGCGCCAGCAGCCTCCGGACAGGGTCCCTCCACAATGAGCAGTTCTTC.

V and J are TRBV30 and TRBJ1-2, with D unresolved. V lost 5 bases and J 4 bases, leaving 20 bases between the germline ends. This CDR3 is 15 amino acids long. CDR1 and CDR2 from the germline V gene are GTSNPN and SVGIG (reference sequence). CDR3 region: CAWFPSGGSSYGYTF. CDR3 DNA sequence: TGTGCCTGGTTCCCCTCGGGCGGGTCGTCCTATGGCTACACCTTC. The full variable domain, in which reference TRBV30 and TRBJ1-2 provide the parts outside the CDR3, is SQTIHQWPATLVQPVGSPLSLECTVEGTSNPNLYWYRQAAGRGLQLLFYSVGIGQISSEVPQNLSASRPQDRQFILSSKKLLLSDSGFYLCAWFPSGGSSYGYTFGSGTRLTVV.

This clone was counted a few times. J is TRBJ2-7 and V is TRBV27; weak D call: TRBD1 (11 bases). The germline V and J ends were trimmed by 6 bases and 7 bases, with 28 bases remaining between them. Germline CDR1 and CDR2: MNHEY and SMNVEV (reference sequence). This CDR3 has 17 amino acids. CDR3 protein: CASSPGQGDLAGVEQYF. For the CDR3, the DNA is TGTGCCAGCAGCCCGGGACAGGGGGACCTAGCGGGAGTTGAGCAGTACTTC.

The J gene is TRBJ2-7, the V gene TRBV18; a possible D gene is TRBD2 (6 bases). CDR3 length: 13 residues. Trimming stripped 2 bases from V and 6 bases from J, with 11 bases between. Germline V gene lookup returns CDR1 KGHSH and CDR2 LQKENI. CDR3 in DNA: TGTGCCAGCTCACCAATAACTAGCCCCGAGCAGTACTTC. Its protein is CASSPITSPEQYF.

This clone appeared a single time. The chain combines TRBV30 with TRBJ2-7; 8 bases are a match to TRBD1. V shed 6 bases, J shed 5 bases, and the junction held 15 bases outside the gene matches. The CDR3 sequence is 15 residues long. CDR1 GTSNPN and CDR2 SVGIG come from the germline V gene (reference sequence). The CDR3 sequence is CACGKRTGTGNEQYF. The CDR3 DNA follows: TGTGCCTGCGGAAAGAGGACAGGGACTGGGAACGAGCAGTACTTC.

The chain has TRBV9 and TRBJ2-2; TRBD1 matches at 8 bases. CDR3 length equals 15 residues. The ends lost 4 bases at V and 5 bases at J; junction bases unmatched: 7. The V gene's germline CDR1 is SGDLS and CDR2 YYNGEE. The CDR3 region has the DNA TGTGCCAGCAGCCCCTCACAGGGGGATACCGGGGAGCTGTTTTTT. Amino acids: CASSPSQGDTGELFF.

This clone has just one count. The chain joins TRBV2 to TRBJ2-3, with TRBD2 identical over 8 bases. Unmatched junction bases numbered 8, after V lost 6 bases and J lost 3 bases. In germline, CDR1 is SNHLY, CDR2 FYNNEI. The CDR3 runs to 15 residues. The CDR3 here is CASSVFGGATDTQYF. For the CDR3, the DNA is TGTGCCAGCAGCGTATTCGGGGGGGCGACAGATACGCAGTATTTT.

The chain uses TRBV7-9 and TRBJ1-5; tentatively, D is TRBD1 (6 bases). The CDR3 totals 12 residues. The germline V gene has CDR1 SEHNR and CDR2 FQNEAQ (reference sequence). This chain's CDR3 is CGLQGLNQPQHF. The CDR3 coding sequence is TGTGGTCTACAGGGCCTCAATCAGCCCCAGCATTTT.

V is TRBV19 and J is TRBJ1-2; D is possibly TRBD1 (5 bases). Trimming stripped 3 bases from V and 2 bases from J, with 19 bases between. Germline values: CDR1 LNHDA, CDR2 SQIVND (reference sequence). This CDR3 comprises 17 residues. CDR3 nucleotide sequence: TGTGCCAGTAGTATCGCGGCAGGGAATTACCTGAACTATGGCTACACCTTC. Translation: CASSIAAGNYLNYGYTF.

CDR3 residues: CASSLSGDQPQHF. CDR3 nucleotides: TGCGCCAGCAGCTTGTCCGGGGATCAGCCCCAGCATTTT. The J gene is TRBJ1-5, the V gene TRBV5-1; no firm D call. CDR1 and CDR2 from the germline V gene are SGHRS and YFSETQ. V lost 1 base to trimming and J lost 5 bases, with 7 bases between them. This CDR3 has 13 amino acids. Variable domain in full (rest from reference TRBV5-1 and TRBJ1-5): KAGVTQTPRYLIKTRGQQVTLSCSPISGHRSVSWYQQTPGQGLQFLFEYFSETQRNKGNFPGRFSGRQFSNSRSEMNVSTLELGDSALYLCASSLSGDQPQHFGDGTRLSIL.

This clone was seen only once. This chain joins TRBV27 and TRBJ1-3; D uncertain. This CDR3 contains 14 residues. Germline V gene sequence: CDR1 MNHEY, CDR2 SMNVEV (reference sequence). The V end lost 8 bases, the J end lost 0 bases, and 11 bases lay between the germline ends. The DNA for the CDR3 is TGTGCCAGCGGCACAGCACGCTCTGGAAACACCATATATTTT. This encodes CASGTARSGNTIYF.

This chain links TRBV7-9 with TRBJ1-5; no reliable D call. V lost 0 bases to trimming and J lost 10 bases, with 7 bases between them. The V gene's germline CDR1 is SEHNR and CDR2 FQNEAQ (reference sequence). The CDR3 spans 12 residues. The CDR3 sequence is CASSLAEDPQHF. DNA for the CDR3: TGTGCCAGCAGCTTAGCTGAGGATCCCCAGCATTTT.

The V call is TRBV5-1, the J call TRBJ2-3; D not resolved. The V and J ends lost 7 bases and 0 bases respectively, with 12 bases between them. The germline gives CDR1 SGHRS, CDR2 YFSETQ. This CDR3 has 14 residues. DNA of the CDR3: TGCGCCAGCTCCGCCGAGACTAGCACAGATACGCAGTATTTT. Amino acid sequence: CASSAETSTDTQYF.

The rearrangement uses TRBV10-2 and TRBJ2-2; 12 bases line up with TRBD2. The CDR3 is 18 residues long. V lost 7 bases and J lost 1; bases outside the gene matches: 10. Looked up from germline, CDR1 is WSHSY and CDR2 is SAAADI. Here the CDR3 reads CASTLRGLAGMNTGELFF. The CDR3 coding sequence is TGCGCCAGCACTCTCCGCGGACTAGCGGGGATGAACACCGGGGAGCTGTTTTTT.

This CDR3 reads CASSLDGSVRGNEQFF. The CDR3 DNA reads TGCGCCAGCAGCTTGGATGGGTCGGTGCGGGGGAATGAGCAGTTCTTC. The chain is built from TRBV5-1 and TRBJ2-1; 7 bases fit TRBD2. The CDR3 spans 16 residues. CDR1 is SGHRS, CDR2 YFSETQ, per germline. V trimming: 0 bases; J trimming: 7 bases; junction bases outside the gene matches: 10.

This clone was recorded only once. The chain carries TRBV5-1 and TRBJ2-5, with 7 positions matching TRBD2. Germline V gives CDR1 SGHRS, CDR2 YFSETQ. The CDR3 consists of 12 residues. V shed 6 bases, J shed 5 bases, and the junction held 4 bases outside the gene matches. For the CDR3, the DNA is TGCGCCAGCACCCTGGGGGGGGAGACCCAGTACTTC. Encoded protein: CASTLGGETQYF.

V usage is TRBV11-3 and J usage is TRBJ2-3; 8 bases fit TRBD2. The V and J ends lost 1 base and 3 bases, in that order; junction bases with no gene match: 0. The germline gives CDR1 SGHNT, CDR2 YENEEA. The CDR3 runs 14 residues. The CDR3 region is CASSLVAGTDTQYF. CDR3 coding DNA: TGTGCCAGCAGCTTAGTAGCGGGAACAGATACGCAGTATTTT.

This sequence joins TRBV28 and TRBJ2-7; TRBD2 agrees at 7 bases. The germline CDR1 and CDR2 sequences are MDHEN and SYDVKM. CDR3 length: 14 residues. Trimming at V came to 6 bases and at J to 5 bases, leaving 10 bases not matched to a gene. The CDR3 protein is CASRGPQTSDEQYF. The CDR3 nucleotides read TGTGCCAGCAGGGGCCCACAAACTAGCGACGAGCAGTACTTC.

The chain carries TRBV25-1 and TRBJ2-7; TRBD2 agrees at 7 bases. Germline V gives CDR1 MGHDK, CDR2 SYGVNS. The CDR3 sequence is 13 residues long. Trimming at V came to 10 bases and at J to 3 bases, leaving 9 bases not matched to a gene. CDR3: CATAGTNYYEQYF. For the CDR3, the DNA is TGTGCCACAGCCGGGACTAACTACTACGAGCAGTACTTC.

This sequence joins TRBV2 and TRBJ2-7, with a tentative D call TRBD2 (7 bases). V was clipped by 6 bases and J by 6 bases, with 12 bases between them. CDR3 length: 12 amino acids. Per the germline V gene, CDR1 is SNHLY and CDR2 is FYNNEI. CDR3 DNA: TGTGCCAGCAGCAGGGGACTATCCGAGCAGTACTTC. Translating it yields CASSRGLSEQYF. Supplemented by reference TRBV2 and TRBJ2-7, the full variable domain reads EPEVTQTPSHQVTQMGQEVILRCVPISNHLYFYWYRQILGQKVEFLVSFYNNEISEKSEIFDDQFSVERPDGSNFTLKIRSTKLEDSAMYFCASSRGLSEQYFGPGTRLTVT.

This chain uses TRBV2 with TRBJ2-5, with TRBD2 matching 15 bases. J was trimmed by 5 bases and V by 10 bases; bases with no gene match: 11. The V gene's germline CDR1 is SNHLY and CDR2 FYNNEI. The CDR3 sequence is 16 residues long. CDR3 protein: CATKVGLAGGRETQYF. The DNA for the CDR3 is TGTGCCACCAAGGTGGGACTAGCGGGAGGCCGGGAGACCCAGTACTTC.

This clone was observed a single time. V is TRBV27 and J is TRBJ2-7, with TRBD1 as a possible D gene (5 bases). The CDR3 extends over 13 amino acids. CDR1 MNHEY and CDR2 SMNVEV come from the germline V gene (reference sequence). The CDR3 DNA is TGTGCTAGATTCACGCCGACAGTATACGAGCAGTACTTC. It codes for CARFTPTVYEQYF.

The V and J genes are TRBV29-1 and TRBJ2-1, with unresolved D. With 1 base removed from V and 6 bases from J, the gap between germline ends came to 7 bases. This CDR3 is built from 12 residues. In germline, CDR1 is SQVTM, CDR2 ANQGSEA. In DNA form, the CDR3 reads TGCAGCGTTGAAGGACACAGCAATGAGCAGTTCTTC. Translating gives CSVEGHSNEQFF.

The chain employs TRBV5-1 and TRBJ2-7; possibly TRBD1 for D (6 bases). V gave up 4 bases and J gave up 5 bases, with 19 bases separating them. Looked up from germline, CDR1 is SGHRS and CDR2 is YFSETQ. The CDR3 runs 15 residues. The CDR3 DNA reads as TGCGCCAGCAGCCTTACAGGGAAGTGGAGCAACGAGCAGTACTTC. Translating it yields CASSLTGKWSNEQYF.

The CDR3 region has the DNA TGTGCCAGCAGCGATACCGGGACTAGTGTACCCCTAGCCAAAAACATTCAGTACTTC. Protein sequence: CASSDTGTSVPLAKNIQYF. V usage is TRBV21-1 and J usage is TRBJ2-4; the table assigns TRBD2, which was not confirmed against the DNA. TRBV21-1 is tagged as a pseudogene. The CDR3 is 19 amino acids.

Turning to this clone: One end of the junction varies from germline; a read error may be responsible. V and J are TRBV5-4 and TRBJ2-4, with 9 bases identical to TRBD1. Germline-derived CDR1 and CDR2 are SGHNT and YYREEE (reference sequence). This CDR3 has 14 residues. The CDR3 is CASSFPGQGNSQYF. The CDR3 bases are TGTGCCAGCAGCTTCCCGGGACAGGGAAACAGTCAGTACTTC. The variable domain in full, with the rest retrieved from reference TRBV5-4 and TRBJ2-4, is ETGVTQSPTHLIKTRGQQVTLRCSSQSGHNTVSWYQQALGQGPQFIFQYYREEENGRGNFPPRFSGLQFPNYSSELNVNALELDDSALYLCASSFPGQGNSQYFGAGTRLSVL.

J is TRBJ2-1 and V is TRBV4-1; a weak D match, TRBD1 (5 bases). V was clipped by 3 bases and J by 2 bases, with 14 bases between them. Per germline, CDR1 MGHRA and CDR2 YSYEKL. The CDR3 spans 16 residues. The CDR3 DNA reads TGCGCCAGCAGCCACCCCGGGCCCAGGGCCTACAATGAGCAGTTCTTC. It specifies CASSHPGPRAYNEQFF.